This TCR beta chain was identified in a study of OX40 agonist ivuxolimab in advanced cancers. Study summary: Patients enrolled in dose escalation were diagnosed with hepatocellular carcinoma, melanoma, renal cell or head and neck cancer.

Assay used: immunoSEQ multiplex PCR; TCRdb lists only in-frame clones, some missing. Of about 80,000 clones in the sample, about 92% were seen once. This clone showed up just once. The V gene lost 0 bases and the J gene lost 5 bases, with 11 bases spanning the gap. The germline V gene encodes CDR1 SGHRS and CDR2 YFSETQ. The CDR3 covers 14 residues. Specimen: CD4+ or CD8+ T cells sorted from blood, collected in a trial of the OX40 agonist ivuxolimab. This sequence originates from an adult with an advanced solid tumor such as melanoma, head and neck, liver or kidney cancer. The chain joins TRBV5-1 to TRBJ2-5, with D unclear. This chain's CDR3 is CASSLEGLKETQYF. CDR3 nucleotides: TGCGCCAGCAGCTTGGAAGGTCTAAAGGAGACCCAGTACTTC.